Each of the 16 T cell receptor beta chains below was sequenced from the same sample in a study of CD8 T cells in ankylosing spondylitis. TCRdb processed the 5' RACE reads anew with MiXCR; each CDR3 protein has one entry. The table has about 150,000 distinct CDR3 sequences, approximately 7.4% seen once. The sequenced sample consisted of blood, either unsorted or a sorted T cell fraction (not recorded which). The source is a female donor with ankylosing spondylitis or in good health (not recorded which).

This clonotype was seen repeatedly, ten times or more. The chain has TRBV7-3 and TRBJ1-5, with 9 bases identical to TRBD1. The CDR3 is 15 residues long. V lost 5 bases to trimming and J lost 2 bases; unmatched junction nucleotides: 4. The germline gives CDR1 SGHTA, CDR2 FQGTGA. The DNA of the CDR3 is TGTGCCAGCAGCCCCCGGACAGGGGGCAATCAGCCCCAGCATTTT. Translating gives CASSPRTGGNQPQHF. Full variable domain (missing parts from reference TRBV7-3 and TRBJ1-5): GAGVSQTPSNKVTEKGKYVELRCDPISGHTALYWYRQSLGQGPEFLIYFQGTGAADDSGLPNDRFFAVRPEGSVSTLKIQRTERGDSAVYLCASSPRTGGNQPQHFGDGTRLSIL.

The rearrangement uses TRBV30 and TRBJ2-3, with TRBD2 matching 8 bases. CDR1 and CDR2 from the germline V gene are GTSNPN and SVGIG (reference sequence). The CDR3 covers 15 residues. J gave up 1 base and V 3 bases, and 6 bases lay outside the gene matches. DNA for the CDR3: TGTGCCTGGAGGGATCGGGGGGGACGCACAGATACGCAGTATTTT. Its protein product is CAWRDRGGRTDTQYF.

In its sample, this clonotype was seen many times. The chain carries TRBV6-2 or TRBV6-3 and TRBJ1-1; D gene uncertain. This CDR3 spans 11 amino acids. Trimming shortened V by 5 bases and J by 6 bases, and 7 bases separated the two germline ends. CDR1 and CDR2 from the germline V gene are MNHEY and SVGEGT. The CDR3 DNA sequence: TGTGCCAGCAGTATTGACGCTGAAGCTTTCTTT. Encoded protein: CASSIDAEAFF.

This clonotype has ten or more counts. The rearrangement links TRBV12-3 or TRBV12-4 to TRBJ2-7; TRBD2 matches 11 bases. The CDR3 totals 14 residues. V gave up 3 bases and J gave up 3 bases; unmatched junction bases: 1. The CDR3 reads CASSFTSGGYEQYF. For the CDR3, the DNA is TGTGCCAGCAGTTTTACTAGCGGGGGCTACGAGCAGTACTTC.

In this sample, this clonotype turned up many times. The genes are TRBV7-2 and TRBJ2-1; D remains ambiguous. CDR3 size: 13 residues. CDR1 and CDR2 (germline): SGHTA, FQGNSA. Between the trimmed V and J ends, which lost 0 bases and 6 bases, there was a span of 6 bases. CDR3: CASSLAGSNEQFF. The CDR3 DNA is TGTGCCAGCAGCTTAGCGGGGTCCAATGAGCAGTTCTTC. Together with reference TRBV7-2 and TRBJ2-1, the CDR3 gives the full variable domain: GAGVSQSPSNKVTEKGKDVELRCDPISGHTALYWYRQSLGQGLEFLIYFQGNSAPDKSGLPSDRFSAERTGGSVSTLTIQRTQQEDSAVYLCASSLAGSNEQFFGPGTRLTVL.

The table lists this clonotype with many counts. The chain joins TRBV5-1 to TRBJ1-3; D possibly corresponds to TRBD1 (5 bases). CDR1 is SGHRS and CDR2 is YFSETQ in the germline V gene. The CDR3 contains 15 residues. Between the trimmed V and J ends, which lost 4 bases and 0 bases, there was a span of 11 bases. CDR3 sequence: CASSQDRYSGNTIYF. CDR3 nucleotide sequence: TGCGCCAGCAGCCAAGACAGATACTCTGGAAACACCATATATTTT.

This clonotype was seen more than once but under ten times. The chain joins TRBV7-9 to TRBJ2-7, with 12 bases lining up with TRBD1. V lost 4 bases and J lost 5; bases outside the gene matches: 9. The CDR3 runs to 16 residues. Per the germline V gene, CDR1 is SEHNR and CDR2 is FQNEAQ (reference sequence). The CDR3 nucleotides read TGTGCCAGCAGCTCCATTTCGGGACAGGGGGCCCACGAGCAGTACTTC. It is translated as CASSSISGQGAHEQYF.

This clonotype came up many times. J is TRBJ2-2 and V is TRBV12-3 or TRBV12-4; D ambiguous. Between the trimmed V and J ends, which lost 4 bases and 4 bases, there was a span of 7 bases. This CDR3 contains 13 residues. CDR3 protein: CASSSLGTGELFF. The CDR3 DNA reads TGTGCCAGCAGTTCCCTGGGCACCGGGGAGCTGTTTTTT.

This clonotype was detected ten times or more. The chain uses TRBV6-5 and TRBJ1-5, with D uncertain. Germline CDR1 MNHEY, CDR2 SVGAGI. This CDR3 has 14 amino acids. V shed 4 bases and J shed 0 bases, with 7 bases lying between them. The CDR3 sequence is CASSLSNSNQPQHF. CDR3 coding DNA: TGTGCCAGCAGTTTGTCTAATAGCAATCAGCCCCAGCATTTT.

In this sample, this clonotype turned up many times. This chain connects TRBV12-3 or TRBV12-4 to TRBJ1-2; 9 nucleotides match TRBD1. The CDR3 has 12 amino acids. J gave up 8 bases and V 6 bases, and 4 bases lay outside the gene matches. The CDR3 coding sequence is TGTGCCAGCAGGAGGGACAGGGAAGGCTACACCTTC. Amino acid sequence: CASRRDREGYTF.

This clonotype was recorded many times. The V call is TRBV7-9, the J call TRBJ1-2; D gene unclear. The CDR3 length is 14 residues. Germline lookup yields CDR1 SEHNR and CDR2 FQNEAQ (reference sequence). Between the trimmed V and J ends, which lost 1 base and 3 bases, there was a span of 9 bases. CDR3 amino acids: CASSLVGKDYGYTF. DNA for the CDR3: TGTGCCAGCAGCTTAGTAGGGAAGGACTATGGCTACACCTTC.

This chain joins TRBV7-2 and TRBJ2-5; D gene ambiguous. CDR1 SGHTA and CDR2 FQGNSA come from the germline V gene. Trimming stripped 5 bases from V and 0 bases from J, with 4 bases between. CDR3 length: 12 residues. The CDR3 region has the DNA TGTACCAGCAGCCCATACCAAGAGACCCAGTACTTC. Translated, it gives CTSSPYQETQYF.

This clonotype was counted at least ten times. The chain recombines TRBV7-9 with TRBJ1-2; the D is unclear. Germline CDR1 is SEHNR and CDR2 is FQNEAQ (reference sequence). The CDR3 runs 15 residues. V shed 1 base and J shed 4 bases, with 13 bases lying between them. This chain's CDR3 is CASSLDKGYIYGYTF. The CDR3 DNA reads as TGTGCCAGCAGCTTAGATAAAGGGTACATCTATGGCTACACCTTC.

This clonotype was seen at least ten times. The rearrangement uses TRBV11-2 and TRBJ2-1, with D perhaps TRBD1 or TRBD2 (6 bases each). The germline V and J ends were trimmed by 1 base and 15 bases, with 13 bases remaining between them. Germline loops: CDR1 SGHAT, CDR2 FQNNGV. This CDR3 is built from 12 residues. The CDR3 loop is CASSLGGASRFF. The DNA for the CDR3 is TGTGCCAGCAGCTTAGGGGGGGCGTCCAGGTTCTTC.

This clonotype was detected many times. The chain links TRBV19 to TRBJ2-7; 8 positions match TRBD1. This CDR3 region has 14 residues. Losses at the gene ends were 6 bases for V and 2 bases for J; bases not matched to a gene: 6. CDR1 LNHDA and CDR2 SQIVND come from the germline V gene (reference sequence). CDR3: CASSRGQGPYEQYF. The CDR3 coding sequence is TGTGCCAGTAGCCGTGGACAGGGTCCCTACGAGCAGTACTTC.

The chain carries TRBV28 and TRBJ1-2, with D unresolved. V lost 1 base, J lost 4 bases, and 10 bases lay in between. CDR1 and CDR2 (germline): MDHEN, SYDVKM. The CDR3 runs 14 residues. CDR3 sequence (DNA): TGTGCCAGCAGTTTATCTGGGCCTCCCTATGGCTACACCTTC. Encoded protein: CASSLSGPPYGYTF.